This is a list of T cell receptor beta chains from one sample in a study of blood T cell repertoires in COVID-19. Sequencing used immunoSEQ multiplex PCR; TCRdb keeps in-frame clones, though not all of them. The sample holds some 290,000 clones, roughly 90% seen once. Sequencing was carried out using PBMCs or T cells enriched from blood (not recorded which). These receptors were obtained from a woman under 40 who had recovered from COVID-19. The CDR3 runs from the conserved cysteine through the conserved F or W. D genes are given only for firm matches. Where a row states a size, it is once, few, many or the class of an expanded clone; other rows omit it.

v_call	d_call	j_call	clone_size	cdr3_nt	cdr3_aa
TRBV7-9	.	TRBJ1-2	.	TGTGCCAGCAGCCCTTTGGACCGCTATAGGGGTGGCTACACCTTC	CASSPLDRYRGGYTF
TRBV3-1/TRBV3-2	TRBD1	TRBJ1-3	.	TGTGCCAGCAGCCAGGACAGGGTTCTATTGGGAAACACCATATATTTT	CASSQDRVLLGNTIYF
TRBV21-1	.	TRBJ2-1	.	TGTGCCAGCAGCAAACCGCAGGACAGAAACAATGAGCAGTTCTTC	CASSKPQDRNNEQFF
TRBV4-1	.	TRBJ2-3	.	TGCGCCAGCAGCCCCCGGGTGACTGATTATACGCAGTATTTT	CASSPRVTDYTQYF
TRBV7-2	TRBD2	TRBJ2-5	.	TGTGCCAGCAGCTTAGCTAGCGGGAGGAATTGGAAGACCCAGTACTTC	CASSLASGRNWKTQYF
TRBV28	TRBD1	TRBJ2-7	.	TGTGCCAGCAGTTCCGGGACAGCCTCCTACGAGCAGTACTTC	CASSSGTASYEQYF
TRBV20-1	TRBD2	TRBJ2-5	.	TGCAGTGCTAGAGTCCGGGGGGACTTC	CSARVRGDF
TRBV11-3	.	TRBJ2-1	once	TGTGCCAGCAGCTTATCCCGGGGGGCGGTCAATGAGCAGTTCTTC	CASSLSRGAVNEQFF
TRBV27	TRBD2	TRBJ2-4	.	TGTGCCAGCATGTCCAGGGTAGCGGGAACCGATCCTCAGTACTTC	CASMSRVAGTDPQYF
TRBV9	.	TRBJ2-1	.	TGTGCCAGCAGCGCAATAGCGGAGGGCTACAATGAGCAGTTCTTC	CASSAIAEGYNEQFF
TRBV29-1	.	TRBJ1-2	.	TGCAGCGTTGAAGAAGGTCCAGGGGACTATGGCTACACCTTC	CSVEEGPGDYGYTF
TRBV18	.	TRBJ1-1	.	TGTGCCAGCTCCGTAGGGGCCACTGAAGCTTTCTTT	CASSVGATEAFF
TRBV6-5	.	TRBJ1-2	.	TGTGCCAGCAGTTCCCGAGAAAACTATGGCTACACCTTC	CASSSRENYGYTF
TRBV9	.	TRBJ2-1	.	TGTGCCAGCAGCGTAGGGTCGGATGAGCAGTTCTTC	CASSVGSDEQFF
TRBV18	.	TRBJ1-1	.	TGTGCCAGCTCCCAACGGGGGAACACTGAAGCTTTCTTT	CASSQRGNTEAFF
TRBV7-2	TRBD1	TRBJ1-2	.	TGTGCCAGCAGCCAGGGGGAGGTGGGGTATGGCTACACCTTC	CASSQGEVGYGYTF